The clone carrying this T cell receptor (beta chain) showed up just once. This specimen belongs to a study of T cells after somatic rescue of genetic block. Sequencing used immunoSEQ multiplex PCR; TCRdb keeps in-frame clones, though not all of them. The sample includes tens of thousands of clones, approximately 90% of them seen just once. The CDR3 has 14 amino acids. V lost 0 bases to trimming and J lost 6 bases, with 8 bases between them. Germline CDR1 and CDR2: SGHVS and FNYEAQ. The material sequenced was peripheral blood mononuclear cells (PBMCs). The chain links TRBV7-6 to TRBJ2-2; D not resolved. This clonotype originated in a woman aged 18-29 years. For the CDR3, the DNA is TGTGCCAGCAGCTTAGCTCTATTTTCCGGGGAGCTGTTTTTT. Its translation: CASSLALFSGELFF.